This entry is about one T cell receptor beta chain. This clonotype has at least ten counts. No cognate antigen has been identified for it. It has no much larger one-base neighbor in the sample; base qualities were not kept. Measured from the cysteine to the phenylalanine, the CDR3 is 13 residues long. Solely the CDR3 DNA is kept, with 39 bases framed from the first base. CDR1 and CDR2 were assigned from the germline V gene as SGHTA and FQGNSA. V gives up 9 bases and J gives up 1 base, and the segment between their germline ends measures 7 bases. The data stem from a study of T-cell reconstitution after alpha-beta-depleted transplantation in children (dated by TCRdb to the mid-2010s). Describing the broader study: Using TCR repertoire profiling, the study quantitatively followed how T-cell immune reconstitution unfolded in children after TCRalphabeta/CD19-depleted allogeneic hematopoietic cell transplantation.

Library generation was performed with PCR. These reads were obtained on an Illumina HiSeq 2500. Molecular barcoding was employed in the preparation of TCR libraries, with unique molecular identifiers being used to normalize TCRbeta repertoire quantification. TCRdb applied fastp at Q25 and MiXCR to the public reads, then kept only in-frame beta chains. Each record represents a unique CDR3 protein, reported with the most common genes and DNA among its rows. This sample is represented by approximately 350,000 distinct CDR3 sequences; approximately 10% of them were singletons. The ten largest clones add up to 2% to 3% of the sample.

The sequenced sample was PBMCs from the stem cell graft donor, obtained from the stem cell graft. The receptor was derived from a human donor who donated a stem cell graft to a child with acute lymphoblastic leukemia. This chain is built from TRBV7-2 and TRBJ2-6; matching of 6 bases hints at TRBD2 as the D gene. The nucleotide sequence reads TGTGCCAGAGGGACTTCTGGGGCCAACGTCCTGACTTTC. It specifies CARGTSGANVLTF.